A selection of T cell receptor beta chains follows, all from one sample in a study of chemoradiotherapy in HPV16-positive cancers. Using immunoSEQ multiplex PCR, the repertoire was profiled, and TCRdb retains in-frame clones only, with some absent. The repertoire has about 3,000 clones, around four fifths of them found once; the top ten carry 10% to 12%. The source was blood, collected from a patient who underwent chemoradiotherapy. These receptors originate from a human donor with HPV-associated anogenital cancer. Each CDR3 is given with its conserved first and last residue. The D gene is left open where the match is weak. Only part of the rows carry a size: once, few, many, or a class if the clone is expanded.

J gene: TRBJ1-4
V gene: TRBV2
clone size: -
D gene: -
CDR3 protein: CASSGPNEKLFF
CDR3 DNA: TGTGCCAGCAGTGGACCTAATGAAAAACTGTTTTTT

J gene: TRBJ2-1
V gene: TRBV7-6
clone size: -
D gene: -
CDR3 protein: CASSLEEGTYNEQFF
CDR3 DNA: TGTGCCAGCAGCTTAGAAGAGGGAACCTACAATGAGCAGTTCTTC

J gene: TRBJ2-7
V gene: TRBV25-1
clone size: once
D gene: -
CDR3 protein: CASSDRGAGYWEQYF
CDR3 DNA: TGTGCCAGCAGTGACAGAGGGGCAGGGTATTGGGAGCAGTACTTC

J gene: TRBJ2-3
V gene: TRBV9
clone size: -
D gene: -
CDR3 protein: CASSGTETARDTQYF
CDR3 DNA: TGTGCCAGCAGCGGGACCGAAACCGCCAGAGATACGCAGTATTTT

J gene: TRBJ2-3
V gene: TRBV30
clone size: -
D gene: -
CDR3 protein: CAWSPRVEGRYF
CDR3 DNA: TGTGCCTGGAGTCCACGGGTAGAGGGACGGTATTTT

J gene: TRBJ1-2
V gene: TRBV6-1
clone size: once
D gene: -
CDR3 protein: CASSEARTSYGYTF
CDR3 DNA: TGTGCCAGCAGTGAAGCTAGGACGTCCTATGGCTACACCTTC

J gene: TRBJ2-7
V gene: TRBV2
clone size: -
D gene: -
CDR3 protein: CASSWTGVLEQYF
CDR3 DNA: TGTGCCAGCAGTTGGACGGGAGTCCTCGAGCAGTACTTC

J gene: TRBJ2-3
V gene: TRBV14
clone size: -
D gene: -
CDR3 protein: CASSLGRTTDTQYF
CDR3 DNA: TGTGCCAGCAGCCTCGGACGAACCACAGATACGCAGTATTTT

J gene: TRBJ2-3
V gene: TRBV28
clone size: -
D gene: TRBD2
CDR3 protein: CASSSSGLGHGDTQYF
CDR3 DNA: TGTGCCAGCAGTTCATCGGGACTAGGCCACGGAGATACGCAGTATTTT

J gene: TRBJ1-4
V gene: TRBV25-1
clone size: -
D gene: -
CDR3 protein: CASSELEKLFF
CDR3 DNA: TGTGCCAGCAGTGAGCTGGAAAAACTGTTTTTT

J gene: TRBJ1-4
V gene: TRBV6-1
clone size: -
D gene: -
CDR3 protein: CASTYSATNEKLFF
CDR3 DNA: TGTGCCAGCACCTACTCAGCAACTAATGAAAAACTGTTTTTT

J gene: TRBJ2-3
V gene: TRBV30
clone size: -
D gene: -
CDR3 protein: CAWSSLRSTDTQYF
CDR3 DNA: TGTGCCTGGAGCTCCCTGCGATCCACAGATACGCAGTATTTT

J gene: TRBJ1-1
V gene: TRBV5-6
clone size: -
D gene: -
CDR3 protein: CASSLYSNTEAFF
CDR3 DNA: TGTGCCAGCAGCTTATATTCGAACACTGAAGCTTTCTTT

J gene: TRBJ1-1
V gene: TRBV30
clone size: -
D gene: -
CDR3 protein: CAWSLKGTEAFF
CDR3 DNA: TGTGCCTGGAGTCTGAAGGGCACTGAAGCCTTCTTT

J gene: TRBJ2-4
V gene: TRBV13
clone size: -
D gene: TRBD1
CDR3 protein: CASSLGGQGAAKNIQYF
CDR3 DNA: TGTGCCAGCAGCCTGGGTGGACAGGGGGCGGCCAAAAACATTCAGTACTTC

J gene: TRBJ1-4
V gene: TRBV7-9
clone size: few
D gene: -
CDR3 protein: CASSSSVNNEKLFF
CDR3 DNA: TGTGCCAGCAGCTCATCAGTTAACAATGAAAAACTGTTTTTT

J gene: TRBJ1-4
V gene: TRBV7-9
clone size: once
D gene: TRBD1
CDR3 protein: CASSSQTGLNEKLFF
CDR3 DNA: TGTGCCAGCAGCTCCCAGACAGGGCTTAATGAAAAACTGTTTTTT

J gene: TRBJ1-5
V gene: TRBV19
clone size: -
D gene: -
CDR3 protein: CASSTKGQGGGRRNQPQHF
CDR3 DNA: TGTGCCAGTAGTACGAAGGGCCAAGGTGGGGGTAGAAGGAATCAGCCCCAGCATTTT

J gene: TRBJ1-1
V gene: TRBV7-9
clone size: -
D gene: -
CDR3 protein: CASSFRDTEAFF
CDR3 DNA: TGTGCCAGCAGCTTCCGGGACACTGAAGCTTTCTTT

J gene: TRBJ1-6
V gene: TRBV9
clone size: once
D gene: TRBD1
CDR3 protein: CASSQTGTNSPLHF
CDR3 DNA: TGTGCCAGCAGCCAGACAGGGACCAATTCACCCCTCCACTTT

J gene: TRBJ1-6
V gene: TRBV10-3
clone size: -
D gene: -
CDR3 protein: CAISEGGGFLHF
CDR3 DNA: TGTGCCATCAGTGAAGGGGGTGGGTTCCTCCACTTT

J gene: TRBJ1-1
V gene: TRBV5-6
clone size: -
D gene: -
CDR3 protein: CASSLDPAGPMNTEAFF
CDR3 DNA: TGTGCCAGCAGCTTGGACCCGGCAGGTCCCATGAACACTGAAGCTTTCTTT

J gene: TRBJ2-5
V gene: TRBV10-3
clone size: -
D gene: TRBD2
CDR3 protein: CAISSGGAQETQYF
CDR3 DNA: TGTGCCATCAGTTCGGGGGGGGCACAAGAGACCCAGTACTTC

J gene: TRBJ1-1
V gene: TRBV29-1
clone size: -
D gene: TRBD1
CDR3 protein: CSVSQGPEGAFF
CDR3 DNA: TGCAGCGTGTCACAGGGGCCCGAGGGAGCTTTCTTT

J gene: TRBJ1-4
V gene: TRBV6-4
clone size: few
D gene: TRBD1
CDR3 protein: CASSNDRGEEKLFF
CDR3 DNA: TGTGCCAGCAGTAACGACAGGGGCGAGGAAAAACTGTTTTTT

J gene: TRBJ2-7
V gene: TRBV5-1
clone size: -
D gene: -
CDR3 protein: CASSLGPAYEQYF
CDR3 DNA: TGCGCCAGCAGCTTGGGACCGGCCTACGAGCAGTACTTC

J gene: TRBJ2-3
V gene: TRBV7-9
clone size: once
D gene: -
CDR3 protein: CASSLDGDTQYF
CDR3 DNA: TGTGCCAGCAGCTTGGACGGAGATACGCAGTATTTT

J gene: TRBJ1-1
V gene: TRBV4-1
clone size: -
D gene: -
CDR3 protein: CARKRGVDTEAFF
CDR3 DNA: TGCGCCAGAAAAAGGGGGGTGGACACTGAAGCTTTCTTT

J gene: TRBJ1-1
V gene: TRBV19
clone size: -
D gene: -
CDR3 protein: CASSIGQPNTEAFF
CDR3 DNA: TGTGCCAGTAGTATCGGGCAGCCGAACACTGAAGCTTTCTTT

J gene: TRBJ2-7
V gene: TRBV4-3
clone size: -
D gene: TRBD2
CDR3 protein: CASSQEMTSGSYEQYF
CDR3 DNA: TGCGCCAGCAGCCAAGAAATGACTAGCGGGAGTTACGAGCAGTACTTC

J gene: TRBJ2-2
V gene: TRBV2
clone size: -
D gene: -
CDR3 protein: CASSGNPNPNTGELFF
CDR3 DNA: TGTGCCAGCAGCGGGAACCCGAACCCGAACACCGGGGAGCTGTTTTTT

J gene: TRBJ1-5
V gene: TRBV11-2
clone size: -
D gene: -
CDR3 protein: CASSLQPNQPQHF
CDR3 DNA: TGTGCCAGCAGCTTACAGCCTAATCAGCCCCAGCATTTT

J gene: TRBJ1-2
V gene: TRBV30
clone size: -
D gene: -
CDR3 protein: CAWSVDSYGYTF
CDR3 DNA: TGTGCCTGGAGTGTGGACAGCTATGGCTACACCTTC

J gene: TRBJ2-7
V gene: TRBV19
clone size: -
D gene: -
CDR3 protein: CASSSRYEQYF
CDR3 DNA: TGTGCCAGTAGTTCACGTTACGAGCAGTACTTC

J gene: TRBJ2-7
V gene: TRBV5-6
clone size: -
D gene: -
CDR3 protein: CASRLGLYEQYF
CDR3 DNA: TGTGCCAGCAGGTTGGGCCTCTACGAGCAGTACTTC

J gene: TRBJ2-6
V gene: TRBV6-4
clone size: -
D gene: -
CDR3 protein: CASSWARSRQSRANVLTF
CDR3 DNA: TGTGCCAGCAGTTGGGCTCGCTCACGACAAAGTCGGGCCAACGTCCTGACTTTC

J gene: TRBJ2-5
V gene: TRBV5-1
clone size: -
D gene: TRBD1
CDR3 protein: CASSSTGGSVRETQYF
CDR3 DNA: TGCGCCAGCAGCTCCACAGGGGGTTCGGTACGGGAGACCCAGTACTTC

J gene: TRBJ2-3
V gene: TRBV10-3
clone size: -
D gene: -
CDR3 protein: CAIRRITGFIGEETDTQYF
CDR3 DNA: TGTGCCATCAGGCGGATCACGGGATTTATAGGGGAAGAGACAGATACGCAGTATTTT

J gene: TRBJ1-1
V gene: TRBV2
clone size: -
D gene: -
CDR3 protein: CASSEAGREAFF
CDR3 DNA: TGTGCCAGCAGTGAAGCGGGTAGGGAAGCTTTCTTT

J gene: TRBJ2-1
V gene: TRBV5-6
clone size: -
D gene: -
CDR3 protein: CASITMGRPANNEQFF
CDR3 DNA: TGTGCCAGCATCACCATGGGACGGCCGGCAAACAATGAGCAGTTCTTC

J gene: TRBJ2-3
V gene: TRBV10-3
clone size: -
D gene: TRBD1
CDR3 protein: CAIRGQGYTDTQYF
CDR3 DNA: TGTGCCATCAGAGGACAGGGGTACACAGATACGCAGTATTTT

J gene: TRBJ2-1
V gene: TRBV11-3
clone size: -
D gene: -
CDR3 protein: CASSSWTNEQFF
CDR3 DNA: TGTGCCAGCAGCTCATGGACTAATGAGCAGTTCTTC

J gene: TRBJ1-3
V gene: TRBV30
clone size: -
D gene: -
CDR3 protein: CAWNRGERNTIHF
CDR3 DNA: TGTGCCTGGAATAGGGGGGAGAGAAACACCATACATTTT

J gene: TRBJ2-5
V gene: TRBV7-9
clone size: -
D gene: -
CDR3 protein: CASSLVFPQETQYF
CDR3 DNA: TGTGCCAGCAGCTTAGTCTTTCCCCAAGAGACCCAGTACTTC

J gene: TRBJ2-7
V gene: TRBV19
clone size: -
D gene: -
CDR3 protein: CASSMVRDYEQYF
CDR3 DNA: TGTGCCAGTAGTATGGTCAGGGACTACGAGCAGTACTTC

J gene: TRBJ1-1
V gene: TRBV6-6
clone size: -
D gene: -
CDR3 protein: CASSKSDSFGEAFF
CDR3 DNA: TGTGCCAGCAGTAAGTCGGACAGTTTCGGTGAAGCTTTCTTT

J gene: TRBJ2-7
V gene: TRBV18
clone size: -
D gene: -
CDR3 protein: CASSPVGSYEQYF
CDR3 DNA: TGTGCCAGCTCACCTGTTGGCTCCTACGAGCAGTACTTC

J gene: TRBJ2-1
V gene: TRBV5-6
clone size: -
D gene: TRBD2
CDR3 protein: CASSLVGSGGSYNEQFF
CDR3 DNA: TGTGCCAGCAGCTTGGTTGGTAGCGGGGGATCCTACAATGAGCAGTTCTTC

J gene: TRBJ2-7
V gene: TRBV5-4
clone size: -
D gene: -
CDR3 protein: CASSLDREGSYEQYF
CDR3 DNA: TGTGCCAGCAGCTTGGACAGGGAGGGTTCCTACGAGCAGTACTTC

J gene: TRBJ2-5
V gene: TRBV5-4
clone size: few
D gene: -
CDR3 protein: CASSPAGYQETQYF
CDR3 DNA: TGTGCCAGCAGCCCGGCGGGATACCAAGAGACCCAGTACTTC

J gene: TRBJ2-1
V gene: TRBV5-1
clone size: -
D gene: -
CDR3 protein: CASRLDGYNEQFF
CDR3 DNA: TGCGCCAGCAGGTTGGACGGATACAATGAGCAGTTCTTC

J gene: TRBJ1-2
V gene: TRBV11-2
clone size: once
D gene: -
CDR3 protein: CASSLDTAVYSYTF
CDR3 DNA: TGTGCCAGCAGCTTAGATACGGCAGTCTATAGCTACACCTTC

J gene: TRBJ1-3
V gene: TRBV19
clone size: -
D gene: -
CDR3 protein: CASSDDRITGNTIYF
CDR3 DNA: TGTGCCAGTAGTGATGACAGAATCACTGGAAACACCATATATTTT